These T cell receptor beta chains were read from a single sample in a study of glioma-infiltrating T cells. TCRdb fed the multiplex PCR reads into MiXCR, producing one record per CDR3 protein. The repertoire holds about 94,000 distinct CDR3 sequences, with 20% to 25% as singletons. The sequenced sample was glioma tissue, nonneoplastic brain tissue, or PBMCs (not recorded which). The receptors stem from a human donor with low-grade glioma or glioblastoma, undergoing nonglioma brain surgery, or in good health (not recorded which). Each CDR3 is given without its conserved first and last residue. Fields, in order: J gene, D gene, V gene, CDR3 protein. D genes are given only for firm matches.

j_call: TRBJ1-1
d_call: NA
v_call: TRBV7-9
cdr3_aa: ASSPTQKTEAF

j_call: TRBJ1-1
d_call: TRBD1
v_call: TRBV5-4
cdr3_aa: ASLQRTGMNTEAF

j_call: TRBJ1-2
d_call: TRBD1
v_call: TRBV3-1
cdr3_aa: ASSPRTGYGYT

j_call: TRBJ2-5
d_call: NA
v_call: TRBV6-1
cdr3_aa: ASSCPTSLSQETQY

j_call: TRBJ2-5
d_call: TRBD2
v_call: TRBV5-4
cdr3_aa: ASSLGTSGQETQY

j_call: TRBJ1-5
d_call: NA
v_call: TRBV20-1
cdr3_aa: SAQIQSYQPQH

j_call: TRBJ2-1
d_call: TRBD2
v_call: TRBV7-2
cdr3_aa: ASSLTSGGFEQF

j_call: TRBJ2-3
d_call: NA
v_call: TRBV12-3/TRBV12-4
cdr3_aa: ASSPYATDTQY

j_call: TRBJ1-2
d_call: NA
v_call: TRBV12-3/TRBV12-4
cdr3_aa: ASSSRRGRGYT

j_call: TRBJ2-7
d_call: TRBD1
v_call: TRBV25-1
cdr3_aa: ASSEYTTGRNYEQY

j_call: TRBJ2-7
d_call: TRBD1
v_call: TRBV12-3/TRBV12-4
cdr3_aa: ASSLLADRGYQY

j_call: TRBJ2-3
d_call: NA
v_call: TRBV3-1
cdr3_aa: ASSRRYLQDGGGDTQY

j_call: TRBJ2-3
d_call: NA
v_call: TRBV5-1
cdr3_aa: ASSYSTDTQY

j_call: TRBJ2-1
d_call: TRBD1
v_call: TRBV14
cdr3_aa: ASSLSTGVASQQF

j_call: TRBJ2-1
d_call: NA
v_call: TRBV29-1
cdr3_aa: SGGHNEQF

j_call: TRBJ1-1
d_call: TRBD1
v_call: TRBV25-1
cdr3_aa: ASSELGTGNTEAF

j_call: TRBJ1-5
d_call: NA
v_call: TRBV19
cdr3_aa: ASTEGVKPQH

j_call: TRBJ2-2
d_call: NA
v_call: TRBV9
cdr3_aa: ASSMTVGNTGELF

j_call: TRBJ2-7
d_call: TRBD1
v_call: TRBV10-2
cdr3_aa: ASSARRQGAYEQY

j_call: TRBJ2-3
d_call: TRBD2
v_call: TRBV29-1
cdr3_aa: SVEASGLSTDTQY

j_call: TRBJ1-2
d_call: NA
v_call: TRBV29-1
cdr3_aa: SVAEGVGYT

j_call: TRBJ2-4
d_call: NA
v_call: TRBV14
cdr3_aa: ASSPEPTGTAKNIQY

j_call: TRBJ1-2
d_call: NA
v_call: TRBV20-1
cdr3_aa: SASVAGDYGYT

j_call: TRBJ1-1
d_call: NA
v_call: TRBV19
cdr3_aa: ASRSEWNTEAF

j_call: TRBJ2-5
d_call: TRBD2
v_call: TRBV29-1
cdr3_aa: SVGLAGYHLGTQY

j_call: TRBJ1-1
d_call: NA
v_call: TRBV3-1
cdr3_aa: ASSQDLRNLEAF

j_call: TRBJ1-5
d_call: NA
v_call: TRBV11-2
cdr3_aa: ASSPRAGRGQPQH

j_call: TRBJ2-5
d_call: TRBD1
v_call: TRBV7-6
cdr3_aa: ASSLATGNRETQY

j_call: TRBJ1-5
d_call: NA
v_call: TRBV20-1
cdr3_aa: SARGEGPQQN

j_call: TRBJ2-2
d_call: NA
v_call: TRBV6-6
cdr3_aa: ASSYPRGESTGELF

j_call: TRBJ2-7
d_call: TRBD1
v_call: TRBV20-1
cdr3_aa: SAKTGDWYEQY

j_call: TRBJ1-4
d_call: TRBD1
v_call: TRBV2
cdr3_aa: ASSQQGPHLNNEKLF

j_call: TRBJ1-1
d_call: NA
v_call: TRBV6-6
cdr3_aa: ASSYSGSMNTEAF

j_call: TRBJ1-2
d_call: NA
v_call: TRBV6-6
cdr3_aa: ASSYYGSLIANYGYT

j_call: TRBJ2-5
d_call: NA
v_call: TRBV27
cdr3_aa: ASSYVGAKGTQY

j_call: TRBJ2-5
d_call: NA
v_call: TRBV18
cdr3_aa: ASSPQRYQETQY

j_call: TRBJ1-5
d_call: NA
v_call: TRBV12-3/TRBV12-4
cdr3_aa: ASSLEANSNQPQH

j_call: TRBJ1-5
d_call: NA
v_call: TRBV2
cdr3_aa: ASSEAPTDRDSNQPQH

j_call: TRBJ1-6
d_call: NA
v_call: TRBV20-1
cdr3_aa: SAKDRSANSPLH

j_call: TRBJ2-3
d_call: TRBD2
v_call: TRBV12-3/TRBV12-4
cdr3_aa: ASNLQTSGRGTDTQY

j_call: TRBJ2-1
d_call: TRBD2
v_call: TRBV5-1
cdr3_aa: ASSLATGLAGGYNEQF

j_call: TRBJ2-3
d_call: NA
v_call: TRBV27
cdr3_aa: ASRLAFSTDTQY

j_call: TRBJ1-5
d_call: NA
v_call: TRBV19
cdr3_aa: ASSIDIQPQH

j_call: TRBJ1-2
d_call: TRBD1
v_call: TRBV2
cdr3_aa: ASSAGGTGNYGYT

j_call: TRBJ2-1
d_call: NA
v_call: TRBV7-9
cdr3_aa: ASSLAGSKYNEQF

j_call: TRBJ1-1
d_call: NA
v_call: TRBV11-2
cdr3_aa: ASSLLPNTEAF

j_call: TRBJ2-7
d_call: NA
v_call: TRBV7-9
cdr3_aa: ASINRQEGPYEQY

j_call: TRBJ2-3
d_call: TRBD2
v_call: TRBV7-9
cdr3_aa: ASSLAPRGGSDTQY

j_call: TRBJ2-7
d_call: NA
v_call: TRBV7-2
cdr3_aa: ASSLFRTATYEQY

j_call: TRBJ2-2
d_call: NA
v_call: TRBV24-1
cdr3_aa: ATSETNTNTGELF

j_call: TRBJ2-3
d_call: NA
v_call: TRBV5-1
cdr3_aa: ASSLGGDTQY

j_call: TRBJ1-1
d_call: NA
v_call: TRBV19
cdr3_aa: ASSIAGARNTEAF

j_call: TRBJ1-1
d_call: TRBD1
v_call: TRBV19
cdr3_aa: ASQTGGNTEAF

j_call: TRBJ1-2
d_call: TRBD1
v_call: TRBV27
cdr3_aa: ASSARQGNYGYT

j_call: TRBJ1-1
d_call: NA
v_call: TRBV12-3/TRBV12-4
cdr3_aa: ASSLYNPRTAAF

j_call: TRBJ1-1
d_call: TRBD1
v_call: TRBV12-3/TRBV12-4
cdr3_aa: ASSLRGQGKTEAF

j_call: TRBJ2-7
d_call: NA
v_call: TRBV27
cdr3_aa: ASSRGTQISEQY